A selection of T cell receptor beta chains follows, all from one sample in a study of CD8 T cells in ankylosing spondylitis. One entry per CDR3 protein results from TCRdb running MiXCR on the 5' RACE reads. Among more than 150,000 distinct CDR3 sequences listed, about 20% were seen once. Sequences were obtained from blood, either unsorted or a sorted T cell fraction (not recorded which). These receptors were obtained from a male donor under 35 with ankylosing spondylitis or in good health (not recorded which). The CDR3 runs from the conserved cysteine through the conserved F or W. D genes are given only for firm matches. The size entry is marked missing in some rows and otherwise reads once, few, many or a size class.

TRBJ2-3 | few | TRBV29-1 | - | CSVEHKPGPDLSTDTQYF | TGCAGCGTTGAACACAAGCCGGGACCGGACTTGAGCACAGATACGCAGTATTTT
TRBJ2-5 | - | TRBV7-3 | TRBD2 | CASSLNPSGALQETQYF | TGTGCCAGCAGCTTAAATCCTAGCGGGGCACTCCAAGAGACCCAGTACTTC
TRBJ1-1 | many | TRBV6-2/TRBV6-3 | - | CASSYVGGTEAFF | TGTGCCAGCAGTTACGTGGGAGGTACTGAAGCTTTCTTT
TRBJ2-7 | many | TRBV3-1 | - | CASSQADSSYEQYF | TGTGCCAGCAGCCAGGCGGACAGCTCCTACGAGCAGTACTTC
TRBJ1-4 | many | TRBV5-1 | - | CASSNQQGNEKLFF | TGCGCCAGCAGCAACCAGCAGGGTAATGAAAAACTGTTTTTT
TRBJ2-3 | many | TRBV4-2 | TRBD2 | CASSQDQLAGSTDTQYF | TGTGCCAGCAGCCAAGATCAGCTAGCGGGGAGCACAGATACGCAGTATTTT
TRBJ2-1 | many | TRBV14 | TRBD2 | CASSLGLAPYNEQFF | TGTGCCAGCAGCCTCGGACTAGCTCCCTACAATGAGCAGTTCTTC
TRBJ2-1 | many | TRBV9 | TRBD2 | CASSPWGGNEQFF | TGTGCCAGCAGCCCCTGGGGGGGCAATGAGCAGTTCTTC
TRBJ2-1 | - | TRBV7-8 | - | CASSLTALLVHEQFF | TGTGCCAGCAGCTTAACAGCGCTACTAGTTCATGAGCAGTTCTTC
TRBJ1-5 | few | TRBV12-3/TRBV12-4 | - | CASSPSRDQPQHF | TGTGCCAGCAGCCCCTCCCGGGATCAGCCCCAGCATTTT
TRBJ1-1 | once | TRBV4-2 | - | CASSQDWAGNTEAFF | TGTGCCAGCAGCCAAGATTGGGCGGGGAACACTGAAGCTTTCTTT
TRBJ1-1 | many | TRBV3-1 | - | CASSQVGTSGGAFF | TGTGCCAGCAGCCAAGTCGGGACATCCGGCGGAGCTTTCTTT
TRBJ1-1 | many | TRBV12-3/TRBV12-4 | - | CASSSSDWVRNTEAFF | TGTGCCAGCAGTTCCTCCGATTGGGTCCGGAACACTGAAGCTTTCTTT
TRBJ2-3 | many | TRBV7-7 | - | CASSLGTGTDTQYF | TGTGCCAGCAGCTTAGGCACGGGTACAGATACGCAGTATTTT
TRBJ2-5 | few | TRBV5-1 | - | CASSLTILETQYF | TGCGCCAGCAGCTTGACTATCTTAGAGACCCAGTACTTC
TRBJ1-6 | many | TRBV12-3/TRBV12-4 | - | CASSLLLRNSPLHF | TGTGCCAGCAGTCTTCTATTGAGGAATTCACCCCTCCACTTT
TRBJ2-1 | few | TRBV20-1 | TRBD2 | CSVTNPGLAPYNEQFF | TGCAGTGTCACTAATCCGGGACTAGCCCCCTACAATGAGCAGTTCTTC
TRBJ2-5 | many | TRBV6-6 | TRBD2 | CASSMKISGIETQYF | TGTGCCAGCAGTATGAAGATTAGCGGGATAGAGACCCAGTACTTC
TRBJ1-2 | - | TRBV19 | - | CASSTTGNSLSSTF | TGTGCCAGTAGTACAACCGGGAACTCCTTATCTAGCACCTTC
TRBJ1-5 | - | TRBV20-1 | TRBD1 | CSARDDLGGDRHSNQPQHF | TGCAGTGCTAGAGATGATCTGGGAGGGGACAGACATAGCAATCAGCCCCAGCATTTT
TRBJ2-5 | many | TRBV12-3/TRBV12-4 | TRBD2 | CASSATNRTSGGQETQYF | TGTGCCAGCAGTGCTACCAACCGGACTAGCGGAGGCCAAGAGACCCAGTACTTC
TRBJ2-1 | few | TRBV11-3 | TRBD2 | CASSPRGASGRPENNEQFF | TGTGCCAGCAGCCCCCGGGGGGCTAGCGGGAGGCCCGAGAACAATGAGCAGTTCTTC
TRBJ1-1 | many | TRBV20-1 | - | CSAGETMNTEAFF | TGCAGTGCCGGTGAGACAATGAACACTGAAGCTTTCTTT
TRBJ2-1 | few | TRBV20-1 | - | CSARESMAGPFNEQFF | TGCAGTGCTAGAGAATCAATGGCAGGTCCTTTCAATGAGCAGTTCTTC
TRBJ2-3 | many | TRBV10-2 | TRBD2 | CASRETSGSSDTQYF | TGCGCCAGCAGGGAGACTAGCGGGAGTTCAGATACGCAGTATTTT
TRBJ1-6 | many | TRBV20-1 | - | CSARNDGSSYNSPLHF | TGCAGTGCTCGGAATGACGGAAGCTCCTATAATTCACCCCTCCACTTT
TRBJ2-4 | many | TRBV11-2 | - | CASSQIAKNIQYF | TGTGCCAGCAGCCAAATAGCCAAAAACATTCAGTACTTC
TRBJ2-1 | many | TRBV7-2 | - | CASSQDNAYNEQFF | TGTGCCAGCAGCCAGGACAACGCTTACAATGAGCAGTTCTTC
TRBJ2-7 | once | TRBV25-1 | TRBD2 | CASSTSGSVHEQYF | TGTGCCAGCAGTACCAGCGGGAGTGTCCACGAGCAGTACTTC
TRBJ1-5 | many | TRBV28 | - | CASSFFYSDNNQPQHF | TGTGCCAGCAGTTTTTTCTATTCGGACAACAATCAGCCCCAGCATTTT
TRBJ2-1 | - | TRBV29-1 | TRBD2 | CRALGLAGDNEQFF | TGCAGAGCCCTTGGTCTAGCGGGAGACAATGAGCAGTTCTTC
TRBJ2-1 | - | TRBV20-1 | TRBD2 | CSARDRTSGNYNEQFF | TGCAGTGCTAGAGATCGGACTAGCGGAAACTACAATGAGCAGTTCTTC
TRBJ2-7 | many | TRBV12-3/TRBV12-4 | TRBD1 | CASSLTGQGTYEQYF | TGTGCCAGCAGCTTGACCGGACAGGGAACCTACGAGCAGTACTTC